The 8 T cell receptor beta chains below all came from one sample that was sequenced in a study of blood T cell repertoires in COVID-19. TCRdb's table, derived via immunoSEQ multiplex PCR, lists solely in-frame clones and lacks some. The repertoire has 70,000 to 95,000 clones, over 80% of them found once; the top ten carry 5.8%. The source material was peripheral blood. The receptors stem from a middle-aged man with active COVID-19.

The V gene is TRBV2, the J gene TRBJ2-1; 9 nucleotides agree with TRBD2. The CDR3 is 15 residues long. Germline V gene sequence: CDR1 SNHLY, CDR2 FYNNEI. V shed 7 bases, J shed 6 bases, and the junction held 10 bases outside the gene matches. The CDR3 DNA reads TGTGCCAGCACCTTACCAGGACTAGCGAGCAATGAGCAGTTCTTC. It yields the protein CASTLPGLASNEQFF. Supplemented by reference TRBV2 and TRBJ2-1, the full variable domain reads EPEVTQTPSHQVTQMGQEVILRCVPISNHLYFYWYRQILGQKVEFLVSFYNNEISEKSEIFDDQFSVERPDGSNFTLKIRSTKLEDSAMYFCASTLPGLASNEQFFGPGTRLTVL.

This chain joins TRBV7-2 and TRBJ2-2, with 11 nucleotides matching TRBD2. The length of the CDR3 is 17 residues. V lost 3 bases to trimming and J lost 5 bases; unmatched junction nucleotides: 8. The V gene's germline CDR1 is SGHTA and CDR2 FQGNSA. The CDR3 is CASSFPSSGRRTGELFF. The DNA of the CDR3 is TGTGCCAGCAGCTTTCCCTCTAGCGGGAGGAGGACCGGGGAGCTGTTTTTT.

This chain uses TRBV7-2 with TRBJ1-1; no clear D. CDR1 and CDR2 from the germline V gene are SGHTA and FQGNSA. V lost 4 bases and J 0 bases, leaving 15 bases between the germline ends. The CDR3 sequence is 16 residues long. CDR3 region: CASSSPMGALNTEAFF. In DNA, the CDR3 is TGTGCCAGCAGCTCGCCGATGGGAGCATTGAACACTGAAGCTTTCTTT.

The chain combines TRBV5-1 with TRBJ2-1; the D is unclear. CDR3 size: 15 residues. Germline V gives CDR1 SGHRS, CDR2 YFSETQ. V lost 0 bases and J 0 bases, leaving 7 bases between the germline ends. DNA of the CDR3: TGCGCCAGCAGCTTGGCCGTTAGCTCCTACAATGAGCAGTTCTTC. Translation: CASSLAVSSYNEQFF. Together with reference TRBV5-1 and TRBJ2-1, the CDR3 gives the full variable domain: KAGVTQTPRYLIKTRGQQVTLSCSPISGHRSVSWYQQTPGQGLQFLFEYFSETQRNKGNFPGRFSGRQFSNSRSEMNVSTLELGDSALYLCASSLAVSSYNEQFFGPGTRLTVL.

The chain recombines TRBV7-6 with TRBJ2-1, with D possibly matching TRBD2 (6 bases). Per germline, CDR1 SGHVS and CDR2 FNYEAQ. Trimming shortened V by 4 bases and J by 6 bases, and 25 bases separated the two germline ends. The CDR3 totals 18 residues. This CDR3 is CASSSGPPIAAGINEQFF. The CDR3 DNA is TGTGCCAGCAGCTCTGGACCTCCCATAGCGGCTGGGATCAATGAGCAGTTCTTC.

The V gene is TRBV4-2, the J gene TRBJ1-2; 8 bases line up with TRBD1. J gave up 0 bases and V 4 bases, and 4 bases lay outside the gene matches. Germline V gene sequence: CDR1 LGHNA, CDR2 YNFKEQ. This CDR3 has 15 amino acids. For the CDR3, the DNA is TGTGCCAGCAGCCCAGACAGGGGAGCTAACTATGGCTACACCTTC. Protein sequence: CASSPDRGANYGYTF.

This chain connects TRBV4-1 to TRBJ2-7; 9 bases match TRBD1. The CDR3 runs to 16 residues. Per the germline V gene, CDR1 is MGHRA and CDR2 is YSYEKL. Germline trimming cut 4 bases from V and 1 base from J; bases unmatched to any gene: 8. The CDR3 DNA reads TGCGCCAGCAGCCTCCCTCGGACAGGGGAATCCTACGAGCAGTACTTC. Protein sequence: CASSLPRTGESYEQYF.

This clone was seen a handful of times. The rearrangement links TRBV12-3 or TRBV12-4 to TRBJ2-2; TRBD2 is a possible D gene (6 bases). Trimming took 3 bases from V and 6 from J, leaving 8 bases between them. CDR3 length equals 13 residues. CDR3 in amino acids: CASSFRLAGELFF. The CDR3 DNA is TGTGCCAGCAGTTTCAGACTAGCCGGGGAGCTGTTTTTT.